This T cell receptor (beta chain) emerged from a study of cytomegalovirus exposure and HLA in healthy donors. Of note for this clone: As yet, its antigen is unknown.

Study-level results: Presence/absence analyses took donor sequencing depth as roughly uniform. In an earlier analysis, about 87% or about 30%: the productive usage of most TCR beta V segments.

Healthy bone marrow donors made up the donors. Donors likely had unrecorded immune exposures despite being nominally healthy when sampled. Both 60 Vbeta primers and 13 Jbeta primers went into the PCR. Repertoires were generated with immunoSEQ multiplex PCR, while TCRdb's copy carries only in-frame clones and drops some. This table has around 64,000 clones, around 61% appearing once. V lost 8 bases and J 0 bases, leaving 10 bases between the germline ends. The CDR3 extends over 13 amino acids. The germline gives CDR1 MNHNS, CDR2 SASEGT. This TCR was sampled from a woman in her forties or fifties in good health and CMV-seronegative. The chain is built from TRBV6-1 and TRBJ1-1, with D perhaps matching TRBD1 (5 bases). What was sequenced was PBMCs. The CDR3 DNA is TGTGCCAGCGGGGGGAGACTGAACACTGAAGCTTTCTTT. Residues: CASGGRLNTEAFF.